The 30 T cell receptor beta chains in this list originate from one sample, sequenced in a study of T cells in Graves' hyperthyroidism and ophthalmopathy. TCR beta CDR3 regions were amplified from RNA. A first-round RT-PCR of the TCR CDR3 used the HTBI primer set. TCRdb independently ran MiXCR on the multiplex PCR reads; one entry per CDR3 protein. The sample yields hundreds of thousands of distinct CDR3 sequences, over 11% seen once. Source material: blood. All receptors come from a woman aged 30 to 39 with Graves' hyperthyroidism.

This clonotype was observed at least ten times. This chain links TRBV6-1 with TRBJ1-5; D remains unclear. Trimming shortened V by 5 bases and J by 6 bases, and 11 bases separated the two germline ends. The CDR3 length is 13 residues. The germline gives CDR1 MNHNS, CDR2 SASEGT. CDR3 sequence reads: CASSPESFQPQHF. The CDR3 DNA sequence: TGTGCCAGCAGTCCCGAAAGTTTTCAGCCCCAGCATTTT.

The chain is built from TRBV19 and TRBJ2-2; 9 bases fit TRBD2. Trimming at V came to 7 bases and at J to 2 bases, leaving 11 bases not matched to a gene. CDR3 size: 17 residues. CDR1 and CDR2 (germline): LNHDA, SQIVND (reference sequence). CDR3 sequence: CASTKEAGGRNTGELFF. The CDR3 DNA is TGTGCCAGTACCAAAGAGGCGGGAGGGCGAAACACCGGGGAGCTGTTTTTT.

This clonotype was observed at least ten times. The CDR3 protein is CSAPMASQPTDTQYF. CDR3 DNA sequence: TGCAGTGCTCCCATGGCTAGCCAACCGACAGATACGCAGTATTTT. The V call is TRBV20-1, the J call TRBJ2-3, with D possibly being TRBD2 (5 bases). CDR1 and CDR2 from the germline V gene are DFQATT and SNEGSKA (reference sequence). V shed 5 bases and J shed 3 bases, with 18 bases lying between them. This CDR3 has 15 amino acids.

The V gene is TRBV10-1, the J gene TRBJ2-4, with 9 nucleotides matching TRBD2. The end of the DNA is better explained by TRBJ2-1, so the J call may be wrong. The CDR3 length is 13 residues. CDR1 WNHNN and CDR2 SYGVQD come from the germline V gene (reference sequence). In nucleotides, the CDR3 is TGCGCCAGCAGTTTCGAAGGGACTAGCTATCAGTTCTTC. Translating it yields CASSFEGTSYQFF.

This clonotype occurred many times. This chain uses TRBV12-3 or TRBV12-4 with TRBJ2-7; 10 bases fit TRBD2. The length of the CDR3 is 14 residues. The junction had 5 bases not matched to a gene; V was cut back by 6 bases and J by 3 bases. The CDR3 sequence: CASSRTSGLYEQYF. The CDR3 nucleotides read TGTGCCAGCAGCCGGACTAGCGGACTCTACGAGCAGTACTTC.

This clonotype was detected ten times or more. J is TRBJ2-5 and V is TRBV7-9; 7 bases match TRBD2. Looked up from germline, CDR1 is SEHNR and CDR2 is FQNEAQ (reference sequence). Losses at the gene ends were 5 bases for V and 2 bases for J; bases not matched to a gene: 5. The CDR3 contains 14 residues. CDR3 region: CASSPLARQETQYF. The CDR3 bases are TGTGCCAGCAGCCCACTAGCGAGACAAGAGACCCAGTACTTC.

J is TRBJ2-1 and V is TRBV7-9; D gene ambiguous. Deletions cut 8 bases from V and 11 bases from J, with 16 bases between. Germline V lookup: CDR1 SEHNR, CDR2 FQNEAQ (reference sequence). The CDR3 extends over 12 amino acids. CDR3 loop: CASGPRPQKQFF. CDR3 nucleotides: TGTGCCAGCGGCCCCCGGCCCCAAAAGCAGTTCTTC.

For this clonotype: Germline and junction disagree at one end, which may indicate a read error. The gene calls are TRBV2 and TRBJ2-2, with D perhaps matching TRBD2 (5 bases). The CDR3 runs to 14 residues. Germline CDR1 reads SNHLY; CDR2 reads FYNNEI. Here the CDR3 reads CASSESRSTGEPFF. CDR3 coding DNA: TGTGCCAGCAGTGAAAGCAGGAGCACCGGGGAGCCGTTTTTT. Supplemented by reference TRBV2 and TRBJ2-2, the full variable domain reads EPEVTQTPSHQVTQMGQEVILRCVPISNHLYFYWYRQILGQKVEFLVSFYNNEISEKSEIFDDQFSVERPDGSNFTLKIRSTKLEDSAMYFCASSESRSTGEPFFGEGSRLTVL.

This clonotype has a count of ten or more. The chain links TRBV6-1 to TRBJ1-5; D perhaps matches TRBD1 (6 bases). Germline CDR1 and CDR2: MNHNS and SASEGT. The CDR3 consists of 15 residues. V gave up 2 bases and J gave up 7 bases, with 15 bases separating them. CDR3 DNA: TGTGCCAGCAGTGAAATGGAGGCAGGGGACCAGCCCCAGCATTTT. It encodes CASSEMEAGDQPQHF.

This clonotype has just a few counts. The chain combines TRBV29-1 with TRBJ1-1; D may be TRBD1 (6 bases). Germline lookup yields CDR1 SQVTM and CDR2 ANQGSEA. The CDR3 contains 12 residues. Trimming left V 4 bases short and J 5 bases short, with 11 bases between. CDR3 protein: CSVGRRGTEAFF. For the CDR3, the DNA is TGCAGCGTTGGGCGCAGGGGTACTGAAGCTTTCTTT.

This clonotype showed up many times. The rearrangement links TRBV20-1 to TRBJ2-5, with 12 bases identical to TRBD1. Germline lookup yields CDR1 DFQATT and CDR2 SNEGSKA (reference sequence). The V and J ends lost 6 bases and 2 bases, in that order; junction bases with no gene match: 4. This CDR3 contains 14 residues. The CDR3 reads CSAQGQGAQETQYF. CDR3 DNA sequence: TGCAGTGCCCAGGGACAGGGGGCTCAAGAGACCCAGTACTTC.

CDR3 sequence reads: CSARTGPYEQYF. The CDR3 DNA follows: TGCAGCGCCAGGACAGGGCCCTACGAGCAGTACTTC. The chain combines TRBV29-1 with TRBJ2-7, with 8 positions matching TRBD1. From germline, CDR1 is SQVTM and CDR2 ANQGSEA. Losses at the gene ends were 7 bases for V and 2 bases for J; bases not matched to a gene: 4. CDR3 length: 12 amino acids.

This rearrangement joins TRBV12-3 or TRBV12-4 to TRBJ2-1, with a possible D match to TRBD2 (5 bases). The V end lost 5 bases, the J end lost 10 bases, and 12 bases lay between the germline ends. The CDR3 contains 12 residues. The CDR3 sequence: CASSPGSYEQFF. The DNA of the CDR3 is TGTGCCAGCAGTCCGGGATCCTACGAGCAGTTCTTC.

This clonotype was detected only a few times. The chain is built from TRBV20-1 and TRBJ1-2; D ambiguous. Between the trimmed V and J ends, which lost 3 bases and 0 bases, there was a span of 11 bases. This CDR3 has 14 amino acids. Germline V gene data show CDR1 as DFQATT and CDR2 as SNEGSKA (reference sequence). For the CDR3, the DNA is TGCAGTGCTAGTGGGAGTGTTCCTAACTATGGCTACACCTTC. Protein product: CSASGSVPNYGYTF.

The genes are TRBV29-1 and TRBJ2-3, with 12 bases matching TRBD1. Germline V gives CDR1 SQVTM, CDR2 ANQGSEA. Losses at the gene ends were 7 bases for V and 1 base for J; bases not matched to a gene: 3. CDR3 length equals 14 residues. This chain's CDR3 is CSGGDRGRTDTQYF. CDR3 bases: TGCAGCGGGGGGGACAGGGGGCGCACAGATACGCAGTATTTT.

This clonotype has more than one count but fewer than ten. The chain links TRBV6-2 or TRBV6-3 to TRBJ2-1, with 7 positions matching TRBD2. Trimming cost V 6 bases and J 12 bases; bases outside gene matches: 11. The CDR3 has 13 residues. The germline V gene has CDR1 MNHEY and CDR2 SVGEGT. The CDR3 region has the DNA TGTGCCAGCAGCTGGACTAGATTGGTTGGGCAGTTCTTC. The encoded protein is CASSWTRLVGQFF.

This clonotype appeared a single time. The rearrangement links TRBV28 to TRBJ1-2, with D tentatively TRBD1 (6 bases). The CDR3 spans 12 residues. The germline V and J ends were trimmed by 10 bases and 5 bases, with 14 bases remaining between them. Germline V CDR1 and CDR2: MDHEN, SYDVKM. The CDR3 sequence: CATAGVGYGYTF. DNA of the CDR3: TGTGCCACTGCAGGGGTCGGGTATGGCTACACCTTC.

The chain carries TRBV24-1 and TRBJ2-1, with D perhaps TRBD2 (5 bases). Germline CDR1 reads KGHDR; CDR2 reads SFDVKD. The germline V and J ends were trimmed by 0 bases and 6 bases, with 5 bases remaining between them. The CDR3 consists of 13 residues. CDR3 coding DNA: TGTGCCACCAGTGATTTGGAGGGCAATGAGCAGTTCTTC. It translates to CATSDLEGNEQFF.

There are many counts of this clonotype. CDR3 bases: TGCAGTGCTAGGGCCCCTAGCAAGCGCACAGATACGCAGTATTTT. Translated: CSARAPSKRTDTQYF. V and J are TRBV20-1 and TRBJ2-3; D might be TRBD2 (5 bases). CDR1 DFQATT and CDR2 SNEGSKA come from the germline V gene (reference sequence). V was cut by 3 bases and J by 1 base, with 14 bases left in between. The CDR3 has 15 residues.

The chain carries TRBV7-2 and TRBJ1-6; unclear D gene. Germline V gene sequence: CDR1 SGHTA, CDR2 FQGNSA. The CDR3 is made up of 14 amino acids. Trimming took 7 bases from V and 7 from J, leaving 14 bases between them. CDR3 bases: TGTGCCAGCACTACGGTGCTGGGGAATTCACCCCTCCACTTT. Translated, it gives CASTTVLGNSPLHF.

This chain joins TRBV6-1 and TRBJ2-1; no clear D gene. Germline-derived CDR1 and CDR2 are MNHNS and SASEGT. The CDR3 extends over 13 amino acids. V was shortened by 5 bases and J by 9 bases, with 14 bases between the two germline ends. The CDR3 DNA reads as TGTGCCAGCAGTACGGACGTCCGCGGTGAGCAGTTCTTC. It encodes CASSTDVRGEQFF.

This clonotype was observed at least ten times. J is TRBJ1-1 and V is TRBV7-8; D is undetermined. V lost 5 bases, J lost 3 bases, and 13 bases lay in between. Germline loops: CDR1 SGHVS, CDR2 FQNEAQ. This CDR3 has 14 residues. The CDR3 DNA is TGTGCCAGCAGCCCAAGGGAGGGTGACACTGAAGCTTTCTTT. Translating it yields CASSPREGDTEAFF.

This clonotype appeared a few times. The genes are TRBV20-1 and TRBJ2-1; 10 bases are a match to TRBD2. This CDR3 comprises 15 residues. V shed 5 bases, J shed 8 bases, and the junction held 12 bases outside the gene matches. Germline CDR1 DFQATT, CDR2 SNEGSKA (reference sequence). CDR3 loop: CSAYSGTSVGDEQFF. CDR3 nucleotide sequence: TGCAGTGCTTATTCCGGGACTAGCGTAGGGGATGAGCAGTTCTTC.

The count of this clonotype is one. The chain is built from TRBV29-1 and TRBJ2-1; D not resolved. Deletions cut 3 bases from V and 5 bases from J, with 20 bases between. The CDR3 consists of 16 residues. Germline V gene lookup returns CDR1 SQVTM and CDR2 ANQGSEA. The CDR3 nucleotides read TGCAGCGTTGATGAGTCTATTCCCACCCAAAACAATGAGCAGTTCTTC. It specifies CSVDESIPTQNNEQFF.

The V call is TRBV7-9, the J call TRBJ2-1; tentatively, D is TRBD1 or TRBD2 (5 bases each). This CDR3 region has 16 residues. Germline CDR1 is SEHNR and CDR2 is FQNEAQ (reference sequence). The V gene lost 6 bases and the J gene lost 3 bases, with 18 bases spanning the gap. CDR3 sequence reads: CASRFEQDFLYNEQFF. DNA of the CDR3: TGTGCCAGCAGGTTCGAACAGGACTTTCTCTACAATGAGCAGTTCTTC.

The chain combines TRBV20-1 with TRBJ2-5; D is undetermined. The CDR3 consists of 13 residues. Trimming took 0 bases from V and 3 from J, leaving 8 bases between them. Per germline, CDR1 DFQATT and CDR2 SNEGSKA (reference sequence). CDR3 residues: CSARDQTKETQYF. CDR3 nucleotides: TGCAGTGCTAGAGATCAAACAAAAGAGACCCAGTACTTC.

This clonotype was counted at least ten times. The V gene is TRBV18, the J gene TRBJ2-3; 7 bases fit TRBD1. The CDR3 consists of 14 residues. The germline CDR1 and CDR2 sequences are KGHSH and LQKENI. The trim removed 8 bases at V and 2 bases at J, leaving 7 bases unmatched. The CDR3 DNA reads TGTGCCAGCCGTGACAGGGCTTACACAGATACGCAGTATTTT. As protein: CASRDRAYTDTQYF.

This clonotype was seen a few times. The V call is TRBV20-1, the J call TRBJ2-3; tentatively, D is TRBD2 (5 bases). CDR1 is DFQATT, CDR2 SNEGSKA, per germline (reference sequence). The CDR3 loop spans 16 amino acids. Trimming cost V 5 bases and J 0 bases, with 18 bases left between them. The CDR3 loop reads CSAYPRTSSSTDTQYF. CDR3 coding DNA: TGCAGTGCTTACCCGCGCACTAGTTCTAGCACAGATACGCAGTATTTT.

This clonotype was counted ten times or more. The chain joins TRBV28 to TRBJ2-7; TRBD1 matches 7 bases. Looked up from germline, CDR1 is MDHEN and CDR2 is SYDVKM. The CDR3 is 14 amino acids. The V and J ends lost 4 bases and 2 bases, in that order; junction bases with no gene match: 5. The CDR3: CASSYAQGTYEQYF. The CDR3 DNA sequence: TGTGCCAGCAGTTACGCACAGGGGACCTACGAGCAGTACTTC.

Turning to this clonotype: Given a much more abundant clone one base away, this may be a read error. This CDR3 is missing its conserved last phenylalanine or tryptophan, likely due to a read error. The J gene is TRBJ1-2, the V gene TRBV10-2, with D unclear. V lost 4 bases and J 2 bases, leaving 8 bases between the germline ends. Germline lookup yields CDR1 WSHSY and CDR2 SAAADI. The CDR3 is 13 amino acids. CDR3 loop: CASSVEQNYGYTL. DNA for the CDR3: TGCGCCAGCAGTGTCGAACAGAACTATGGCTACACCCTC.